The 30 T cell receptor beta chains below were found in one sample sequenced in a study of blood T cell repertoires in COVID-19. TCRdb keeps only in-frame clones here, not all; method: immunoSEQ multiplex PCR. The sample includes approximately 330,000 clones, approximately 83% of them seen just once. Material for sequencing was PBMCs or T cells enriched from blood (not recorded which). The origin of the receptors is a woman aged 40 to 49 with acute COVID-19.

V gene TRBV6-2 or TRBV6-3 combines with J gene TRBJ2-5, with a possible D match to TRBD2 (5 bases). CDR1 is MNHEY, CDR2 SVGEGT, per germline. The CDR3 is 12 residues long. The V gene lost 4 bases and the J gene lost 9 bases, with 12 bases spanning the gap. CDR3 nucleotides: TGTGCCAGCAGTTTAAGCGGTGCGGCCCAGTACTTC. Translating it yields CASSLSGAAQYF.

This chain uses TRBV7-9 with TRBJ1-6; D is ambiguous. The CDR3 is 15 residues long. Germline CDR1 and CDR2: SEHNR and FQNEAQ (reference sequence). Trimming removed 1 base at V and 9 bases at J, with 13 bases between. The CDR3 protein is CASSLEPAGSSPLHF. The CDR3 DNA reads as TGTGCCAGCAGCTTAGAACCAGCGGGGAGTTCACCCCTCCACTTT.

This clone has only one observation. The CDR3 bases are TGTGCCAGCAGTGAGGGACAGGGGATGGCTAATGAAAAACTGTTTTTT. It yields the protein CASSEGQGMANEKLFF. The J gene is TRBJ1-4, the V gene TRBV25-1; TRBD1 matches at 10 bases. Germline V gene data show CDR1 as MGHDK and CDR2 as SYGVNS. This CDR3 is built from 16 residues. J was trimmed by 3 bases and V by 3 bases; bases with no gene match: 4.

J is TRBJ1-6 and V is TRBV14; 9 nucleotides align to TRBD1. Germline V gene lookup returns CDR1 SGHDN and CDR2 FVKESK. The CDR3 contains 14 residues. V lost 4 bases to trimming and J lost 9 bases; unmatched junction nucleotides: 4. CDR3: CASSRGTGFSPLHF. The CDR3, as DNA: TGTGCCAGCAGCCGGGGGACAGGGTTTTCACCCCTCCACTTT.

This chain links TRBV18 with TRBJ1-2; tentatively, D is TRBD1 (5 bases). The V end lost 1 base, the J end lost 1 base, and 13 bases lay between the germline ends. Germline assignment: CDR1 KGHSH and CDR2 LQKENI. The CDR3 loop spans 16 amino acids. The CDR3 loop is CASSPRTGGDNYGYTF. Here the CDR3 DNA reads TGTGCCAGCTCACCACGGACCGGGGGGGATAACTATGGCTACACCTTC.

This chain links TRBV24-1 with TRBJ2-1; 11 nucleotides agree with TRBD1. Germline V gives CDR1 KGHDR, CDR2 SFDVKD. The CDR3 runs 14 residues. The junction had 2 bases not matched to a gene; V was cut back by 2 bases and J by 9 bases. Here the CDR3 reads CATSDWDRGFEQFF. CDR3 in DNA: TGTGCCACCAGTGATTGGGACAGGGGGTTTGAGCAGTTCTTC.

The sample holds a few counts of this clone. J is TRBJ1-2 and V is TRBV21-1; TRBD1 is the table's D call, not checked against the DNA. TRBV21-1 is termed a pseudogene. The CDR3 spans 13 residues. This CDR3 is CAKTGTGSDGYTF. The CDR3 bases are TGTGCCAAGACCGGGACAGGATCAGATGGCTACACCTTC.

In nucleotides, the CDR3 is TGTGCCAGCAGTTACGCCCTCAGGCGGGACTCAGCCTTAGGTTCACCCCTCCACTTT. Its protein product is CASSYALRRDSALGSPLHF. The V and J genes are TRBV6-2 or TRBV6-3 and TRBJ1-6; D is perhaps TRBD1 (5 bases). The CDR3 extends over 19 amino acids. Per the germline V gene, CDR1 is MNHEY and CDR2 is SVGEGT. V was cut by 2 bases and J by 9 bases, with 26 bases left in between.

There are a few counts of this clone. The rearrangement joins TRBV9 to TRBJ1-1; no definite D call. The CDR3 extends over 16 amino acids. The ends were cut back, 0 bases at V and 4 bases at J, with 16 bases in the middle. CDR1 and CDR2 (germline): SGDLS, YYNGEE. CDR3 nucleotide sequence: TGTGCCAGCAGCGTAGCTGGGCAGGCCGCGGGCACTGAAGCTTTCTTT. Protein product: CASSVAGQAAGTEAFF.

The rearrangement links TRBV7-6 to TRBJ1-6, with D unresolved. Germline values: CDR1 SGHVS, CDR2 FNYEAQ. V lost 4 bases to trimming and J lost 5 bases, with 15 bases between them. The CDR3 is 16 amino acids. In DNA, the CDR3 is TGTGCCAGCAGCTCAACGCGGCCTCCCGATAATTCACCCCTCCACTTT. Translation gives CASSSTRPPDNSPLHF.

The chain has TRBV5-5 and TRBJ1-4, with 7 positions matching TRBD1. CDR3 length equals 14 residues. The J segment lost 5 bases and the V segment lost 6 bases, leaving 7 bases of the junction unmatched. CDR1 SGHKS and CDR2 YYEKEE come from the germline V gene (reference sequence). The CDR3 loop reads CASTGRGGNEKLFF. The DNA of the CDR3 is TGTGCCAGCACCGGAAGAGGGGGCAATGAAAAACTGTTTTTT.

This clone was seen more than once but under ten times. V usage is TRBV7-9 and J usage is TRBJ2-7, with D possibly TRBD1 on 6 matching bases. Looked up from germline, CDR1 is SEHNR and CDR2 is FQNEAQ (reference sequence). V lost 5 bases, J lost 0 bases, and 11 bases lay in between. The CDR3 is 14 residues long. Here the CDR3 DNA reads TGTGCCAGCAGCGCCCGACAGGCCTCCTACGAGCAGTACTTC. This sequence encodes CASSARQASYEQYF.

The rearrangement joins TRBV19 to TRBJ2-7, with 11 bases lining up with TRBD1. Trimming at V came to 6 bases and at J to 4 bases, leaving 5 bases not matched to a gene. The germline gives CDR1 LNHDA, CDR2 SQIVND (reference sequence). This CDR3 is built from 14 residues. The CDR3: CASSAGQGVYEQYF. CDR3 nucleotide sequence: TGTGCCAGTAGCGCGGGACAGGGGGTGTACGAGCAGTACTTC.

The chain links TRBV4-3 to TRBJ2-4; 7 nucleotides match TRBD2. The germline gives CDR1 LGHNA, CDR2 YSLEER. V lost 3 bases and J lost 0; bases outside the gene matches: 17. This CDR3 comprises 20 residues. CDR3 DNA sequence: TGCGCCAGCAGCCAGCATTTGCCCTTTCGGGGGGATTTAGCCAAAAACATTCAGTACTTC. Protein product: CASSQHLPFRGDLAKNIQYF.

This clone has only a few counts. The chain uses TRBV29-1 and TRBJ1-2; a possible D gene is TRBD1 (5 bases). Trimming stripped 4 bases from V and 4 bases from J, with 13 bases between. There are 13 residues in the CDR3. CDR1 and CDR2 from the germline V gene are SQVTM and ANQGSEA. CDR3 coding DNA: TGCAGCGTTGGAGGCAGGGAGGGCTATGGCTACACCTTC. Translation: CSVGGREGYGYTF.

This clone occurred a few times. The gene calls are TRBV27 and TRBJ1-5; D gene uncertain. The germline V and J ends were trimmed by 6 bases and 2 bases, with 14 bases remaining between them. This CDR3 is 15 amino acids long. CDR1 and CDR2 (germline): MNHEY, SMNVEV (reference sequence). The CDR3 protein is CASSPTGRGNQPQHF. As DNA, the CDR3 is TGTGCCAGCAGCCCAACGGGGAGGGGCAATCAGCCCCAGCATTTT.

The chain has TRBV28 and TRBJ2-7; 11 positions agree with TRBD2. Germline lookup yields CDR1 MDHEN and CDR2 SYDVKM. CDR3 length equals 14 residues. Trimming at V came to 10 bases and at J to 4 bases, leaving 9 bases not matched to a gene. The CDR3 spells CATLTSGIGYEQYF. The CDR3 DNA sequence: TGTGCCACCCTGACTAGCGGGATAGGATACGAGCAGTACTTC.

V usage is TRBV5-1 and J usage is TRBJ1-1, with D hard to call. CDR3 size: 12 residues. CDR1 is SGHRS, CDR2 YFSETQ, per germline. Trimming left V 4 bases short and J 3 bases short, with 7 bases between. CDR3 in DNA: TGCGCCAGCAGCAATCAGGACACTGAAGCTTTCTTT. Translating gives CASSNQDTEAFF.

The J gene is TRBJ2-7, the V gene TRBV19, with D uncertain. Trimming pared 2 bases from V and 2 bases from J, leaving 7 bases between. The germline V gene has CDR1 LNHDA and CDR2 SQIVND (reference sequence). The CDR3 sequence is 13 residues long. CDR3 nucleotides: TGTGCCAGTAGTATAAAGGAGACCTACGAGCAGTACTTC. It specifies CASSIKETYEQYF.

The genes are TRBV15 and TRBJ2-3; 8 bases fit TRBD2. V was clipped by 8 bases and J by 6 bases; unmatched bases: 10. This CDR3 is 14 amino acids long. The germline V gene encodes CDR1 LNHNV and CDR2 YYDKDF (reference sequence). Written as DNA, the CDR3 is TGTGCCACCGCACGACTAGCGCGGGCGGATACGCAGTATTTT. It codes for CATARLARADTQYF.

CDR3 in amino acids: CASRGTPGEKLFF. The CDR3 bases are TGTGCCAGCAGGGGGACACCGGGGGAAAAACTGTTTTTT. The chain recombines TRBV7-9 with TRBJ1-4, with a weak D call TRBD1 (6 bases). Between the trimmed V and J ends, which lost 6 bases and 8 bases, there was a span of 13 bases. This CDR3 is 13 amino acids long. Germline CDR1 reads SEHNR; CDR2 reads FQNEAQ (reference sequence). The whole variable domain, filled in from reference TRBV7-9 and TRBJ1-4, reads DTGVSQNPRHKITKRGQNVTFRCDPISEHNRLYWYRQTLGQGPEFLTYFQNEAQLEKSRLLSDRFSAERPKGSFSTLEIQRTEQGDSAMYLCASRGTPGEKLFFGSGTQLSVL.

The V and J genes are TRBV19 and TRBJ1-4, with a possible D match to TRBD1 (6 bases). The CDR3 totals 16 residues. V shed 7 bases and J shed 7 bases, with 22 bases lying between them. Germline V gives CDR1 LNHDA, CDR2 SQIVND (reference sequence). The CDR3 loop is CASNPFGGAIGEKLFF. The CDR3 DNA reads as TGTGCCAGTAACCCCTTCGGGGGGGCAATCGGTGAAAAACTGTTTTTT.

This rearrangement joins TRBV18 to TRBJ1-1; D not certain. Between the trimmed V and J ends, which lost 6 bases and 1 base, there was a span of 15 bases. The CDR3 runs to 15 residues. Germline V gene data show CDR1 as KGHSH and CDR2 as LQKENI. Here the CDR3 DNA reads TGTGCCAGCTCGCCCGATCGGGGTTGGAACACTGAAGCTTTCTTT. It specifies CASSPDRGWNTEAFF. The entire variable domain, with the rest obtained from reference TRBV18 and TRBJ1-1, is as follows: NAGVMQNPRHLVRRRGQEARLRCSPMKGHSHVYWYRQLPEEGLKFMVYLQKENIIDESGMPKERFSAEFPKEGPSILRIQQVVRGDSAAYFCASSPDRGWNTEAFFGQGTRLTVV.

The chain joins TRBV7-9 to TRBJ2-1; perhaps TRBD2 as D (5 bases). The CDR3 covers 15 residues. CDR1 is SEHNR and CDR2 is FQNEAQ in the germline V gene (reference sequence). Trimming left V 1 base short and J 7 bases short, with 14 bases between. This CDR3 is CASSLERTQINEQFF. The CDR3 region has the DNA TGTGCCAGCAGCTTAGAGCGGACTCAAATAAATGAGCAGTTCTTC.

CDR3 nucleotides: TGTGCCACCAGCACCGGACAGGGGGCCAATCAGCCCCAGCATTTT. Its translation is CATSTGQGANQPQHF. The V and J genes are TRBV15 and TRBJ1-5, with TRBD1 matching over 11 bases. Looked up from germline, CDR1 is LNHNV and CDR2 is YYDKDF (reference sequence). CDR3 length: 15 residues. Trimming took 4 bases from V and 3 from J; bases not matched to a gene: 2. The variable domain in full, completed from reference TRBV15 and TRBJ1-5, reads DAMVIQNPRYQVTQFGKPVTLSCSQTLNHNVMYWYQQKSSQAPKLLFHYYDKDFNNEADTPDNFQSRRPNTSFCFLDIRSPGLGDTAMYLCATSTGQGANQPQHFGDGTRLSIL.

This clone was counted a single time. This chain links TRBV20-1 with TRBJ2-1; perhaps TRBD2 as D (6 bases). The CDR3 extends over 15 amino acids. The V and J ends lost 3 bases and 6 bases respectively, with 18 bases between them. CDR1 is DFQATT, CDR2 SNEGSKA, per germline (reference sequence). The CDR3 region is CSASAGRPTINEQFF. For the CDR3, the DNA is TGCAGTGCTAGTGCCGGGAGACCGACAATCAATGAGCAGTTCTTC.

The V and J genes are TRBV11-2 and TRBJ2-3; 7 bases line up with TRBD1. The CDR3 sequence is 15 residues long. Looked up from germline, CDR1 is SGHAT and CDR2 is FQNNGV. J gave up 0 bases and V 5 bases, and 5 bases lay outside the gene matches. CDR3 amino acids: CASSADRISTDTQYF. CDR3 DNA sequence: TGTGCCAGCAGCGCGGACAGGATTAGCACAGATACGCAGTATTTT.

The rearrangement links TRBV7-2 to TRBJ1-1; tentative D call: TRBD1 (6 bases). The length of the CDR3 is 15 residues. Trimming took off 2 bases at V and 5 bases at J, with 15 bases between the two ends. Germline V lookup: CDR1 SGHTA, CDR2 FQGNSA. CDR3 sequence: CASSLLGAWRTEAFF. The CDR3, as DNA: TGTGCCAGCAGCTTACTGGGGGCATGGAGGACTGAAGCTTTCTTT. The full variable domain, its missing parts supplied by reference TRBV7-2 and TRBJ1-1, is GAGVSQSPSNKVTEKGKDVELRCDPISGHTALYWYRQSLGQGLEFLIYFQGNSAPDKSGLPSDRFSAERTGGSVSTLTIQRTQQEDSAVYLCASSLLGAWRTEAFFGQGTRLTVV.

The chain employs TRBV12-3 or TRBV12-4 and TRBJ1-5; D gene uncertain. The CDR3 spans 13 residues. V was trimmed by 8 bases and J by 0 bases, leaving 8 bases between them. CDR3 loop: CASHTNSNQPQHF. The CDR3 region has the DNA TGTGCCAGCCACACTAATAGCAATCAGCCCCAGCATTTT.

V gene TRBV5-4 combines with J gene TRBJ2-2; D might be TRBD2 (5 bases). The CDR3 consists of 15 residues. The V gene's germline CDR1 is SGHNT and CDR2 YYREEE (reference sequence). Deletions cut 0 bases from V and 4 bases from J, with 10 bases between. CDR3 protein: CASSLESGSTGELFF. Written as DNA, the CDR3 is TGTGCCAGCAGCTTGGAATCTGGGAGCACCGGGGAGCTGTTTTTT.